The clone carrying this TCR beta chain has just one count. Measured with immunoSEQ multiplex PCR; TCRdb has only the in-frame clones, and not every one. In the table there are some 330,000 clones, more than 75% of which are singletons. This specimen belongs to a study of blood T cell repertoires in COVID-19. Turning to the study itself: PBMCs, B-cell-depleted T cells, or T cells were the source of the cDNA or gDNA that made up the material.

After removal of 2 bases from V and 10 bases from J, the junction contained 17 bases not matched to a gene. The CDR3 sequence is 16 residues long. The germline V gene has CDR1 GTSNPN and CDR2 SVGIG (reference sequence). The sample was peripheral blood. The chain is built from TRBV30 and TRBJ2-1, with 7 nucleotides matching TRBD1. The sequence came from a woman in her forties or fifties with active or convalescent COVID-19. For the CDR3, the DNA is TGTGCCTGGAGTCTCCGACAGGGCTCGTTGGGTAGCGAGCAGTTCTTC. This sequence encodes CAWSLRQGSLGSEQFF.